The 5 T cell receptor beta chains below come from one sample, sequenced in a study. TCRdb re-derived calls from the RT-PCR reads in MiXCR, one entry per CDR3 protein. The data show about 700,000 distinct CDR3 sequences, with approximately 15% seen just once and about 3.9% held by the top ten. The sequencing sample was made of memory CD4+ T cells from blood. The receptors derive from a female donor in good health, serving as a healthy control.

The V call is TRBV5-1, the J call TRBJ2-1; 8 positions agree with TRBD1. CDR3 length: 16 amino acids. J gave up 7 bases and V 4 bases, and 13 bases lay outside the gene matches. Germline lookup yields CDR1 SGHRS and CDR2 YFSETQ. The chain's CDR3 is CASSQSGGAPRNEQFF. CDR3 DNA: TGCGCCAGCAGCCAATCAGGGGGCGCCCCTAGGAATGAGCAGTTCTTC.

The chain employs TRBV6-6 and TRBJ1-3; D ambiguous. Germline CDR1 reads MNHNY; CDR2 reads SVGAGI (reference sequence). V was pared by 7 bases and J by 0 bases, with 16 bases between. The CDR3 loop spans 16 amino acids. This CDR3 is CASNPDGLPSGNTIYF. In DNA form, the CDR3 reads TGTGCCAGCAACCCGGACGGCCTCCCCTCTGGAAACACCATATATTTT.

This clonotype has a handful of counts. The chain employs TRBV20-1 and TRBJ2-7; a possible D gene is TRBD1 (5 bases). The CDR3 sequence is 14 residues long. The V end lost 3 bases, the J end lost 0 bases, and 12 bases lay between the germline ends. Germline assignment: CDR1 DFQATT and CDR2 SNEGSKA (reference sequence). CDR3: CSASPWQGSYEQYF. DNA for the CDR3: TGCAGTGCTAGTCCCTGGCAGGGCTCCTACGAGCAGTACTTC.

This rearrangement joins TRBV5-1 to TRBJ1-1; 7 positions agree with TRBD1. From germline, CDR1 is SGHRS and CDR2 YFSETQ. Trimming at V came to 4 bases and at J to 9 bases, leaving 9 bases not matched to a gene. CDR3 length: 13 residues. The CDR3 sequence: CASSPFDRVQAFF. For the CDR3, the DNA is TGCGCCAGCAGCCCTTTTGACAGGGTGCAAGCTTTCTTT.

The rearrangement joins TRBV7-3 to TRBJ2-1, with TRBD1 identical over 8 bases. With V trimmed by 3 bases and J by 3 bases, 7 bases remained unmatched. The CDR3 length is 16 residues. Germline V gene sequence: CDR1 SGHTA, CDR2 FQGTGA. CDR3 in amino acids: CASSFRAGTGYNEQFF. CDR3 bases: TGTGCCAGCAGCTTCCGGGCCGGGACAGGCTACAATGAGCAGTTCTTC.